A single sample gave rise to the 20 T cell receptor beta chains below, sequenced in a study of blood T cell repertoires in COVID-19. The data were produced by immunoSEQ multiplex PCR, yet TCRdb's version contains in-frame clones alone and is incomplete. The sample includes under 350,000 clones, 70% to 90% of them seen just once. Source material: PBMCs or T cells enriched from blood (not recorded which). The source of these receptors is a middle-aged woman with acute COVID-19.

The V call is TRBV18, the J call TRBJ1-1; the D gene is possibly TRBD1 (5 bases). The CDR3 loop spans 17 amino acids. Germline values: CDR1 KGHSH, CDR2 LQKENI. Trimming removed 3 bases at V and 0 bases at J, with 17 bases between. CDR3 DNA sequence: TGTGCCAGCTCACCGGCGGGGGGAGGGGCAATGAACACTGAAGCTTTCTTT. Translating gives CASSPAGGGAMNTEAFF.

V gene TRBV28 combines with J gene TRBJ2-1; the D is unclear. CDR1 and CDR2 from the germline V gene are MDHEN and SYDVKM. The CDR3 consists of 13 residues. Deletions cut 3 bases from V and 3 bases from J, with 6 bases between. The CDR3 coding sequence is TGTGCCAGCAGTTTGTCAGGCTACAATGAGCAGTTCTTC. Translated, it gives CASSLSGYNEQFF.

The chain uses TRBV14 and TRBJ2-5, with 10 positions matching TRBD2. This CDR3 region has 16 residues. V gave up 4 bases and J gave up 4 bases; unmatched junction bases: 9. Per the germline V gene, CDR1 is SGHDN and CDR2 is FVKESK. The CDR3 sequence: CASSPPRLAGVETQYF. The CDR3 DNA is TGTGCCAGCAGCCCTCCCCGGCTAGCGGGAGTAGAGACCCAGTACTTC.

This chain joins TRBV5-6 and TRBJ1-2, with 8 bases fitting TRBD1. Germline trimming cut 0 bases from V and 4 bases from J; bases unmatched to any gene: 5. Germline CDR1 and CDR2: SGHDT and YYEEEE. This CDR3 has 15 amino acids. The CDR3 here is CASSLGQGLAYGYTF. CDR3 DNA sequence: TGTGCCAGCAGCTTGGGACAGGGGTTGGCCTATGGCTACACCTTC.

This clone was observed a single time. This chain connects TRBV12-3 or TRBV12-4 to TRBJ2-6; D is undetermined. The CDR3 runs to 13 residues. V lost 6 bases and J lost 0, with 3 bases in between. CDR3 nucleotide sequence: TGTGCCAGCAGCAGCTCTGGGGCCAACGTCCTGACTTTC. Translation: CASSSSGANVLTF.

This chain joins TRBV3-1 (or the pseudogene TRBV3-2) and TRBJ1-1; no definite D call. Looked up from germline, CDR1 is LGHDT and CDR2 is YNNKEL (reference sequence). CDR3 length: 12 amino acids. V lost 1 base, J lost 11 bases, and 11 bases lay in between. The CDR3 protein is CASSQGGSDAFF. CDR3 sequence (DNA): TGTGCCAGCAGCCAAGGAGGGTCCGACGCTTTCTTT.

V and J are TRBV5-4 and TRBJ2-3; TRBD2 matches at 16 bases. Per the germline V gene, CDR1 is SGHNT and CDR2 is YYREEE (reference sequence). Unmatched junction bases numbered 9, after V lost 5 bases and J lost 0 bases. CDR3 length equals 19 residues. CDR3 sequence: CASRLAGTSGGGSTDTQYF. The CDR3 DNA follows: TGTGCCAGCAGATTAGCCGGGACTAGCGGGGGGGGGAGCACAGATACGCAGTATTTT.

The V call is TRBV19, the J call TRBJ1-1; 8 bases match TRBD1. CDR3 length: 17 residues. V lost 5 bases, J lost 2 bases, and 13 bases stayed unmatched. CDR1 and CDR2 from the germline V gene are LNHDA and SQIVND (reference sequence). The chain's CDR3 is CASSASRGLRANTEAFF. CDR3 DNA: TGTGCCAGTAGTGCTTCCAGGGGGCTGCGGGCTAACACTGAAGCTTTCTTT.

The rearrangement joins TRBV5-1 to TRBJ1-1; D is undetermined. The CDR3 runs 13 residues. V was trimmed by 4 bases and J by 4 bases, leaving 11 bases between them. Germline V gives CDR1 SGHRS, CDR2 YFSETQ. The CDR3: CASSTDLGTEAFF. CDR3 nucleotides: TGCGCCAGCAGCACGGACTTGGGCACTGAAGCTTTCTTT.

This clone was seen only once. This sequence joins TRBV6-5 and TRBJ1-4; D remains ambiguous. Trimming removed 6 bases at V and 0 bases at J, with 8 bases between. From germline, CDR1 is MNHEY and CDR2 SVGAGI. This CDR3 has 14 residues. CDR3 sequence: CASSWTATNEKLFF. CDR3 bases: TGTGCCAGCAGCTGGACTGCAACTAATGAAAAACTGTTTTTT.

The chain uses TRBV7-2 and TRBJ2-7; 8 nucleotides line up with TRBD1. V lost 7 bases, J lost 2 bases, and 10 bases stayed unmatched. This CDR3 is built from 15 residues. CDR1 is SGHTA and CDR2 is FQGNSA in the germline V gene. The CDR3 coding sequence is TGTGCCAGCACAAGCGGCGGGACAGGAGCCTACGAGCAGTACTTC. Amino acids: CASTSGGTGAYEQYF.

The genes are TRBV28 and TRBJ2-5; a possible D gene is TRBD2 (5 bases). Germline lookup yields CDR1 MDHEN and CDR2 SYDVKM. There are 12 residues in the CDR3. The germline V and J ends were trimmed by 8 bases and 2 bases, with 9 bases remaining between them. The CDR3 is CASLGVQETQYF. The CDR3 DNA reads as TGTGCCAGCCTCGGGGTTCAAGAGACCCAGTACTTC.

The V gene is TRBV29-1, the J gene TRBJ1-2; a weak D match, TRBD1 (5 bases). The V gene's germline CDR1 is SQVTM and CDR2 ANQGSEA. The V end was cut by 0 bases, the J end by 0 bases, with 8 bases between. This CDR3 contains 14 residues. The CDR3 DNA reads TGCAGCGTTGAAGACCAGGACACTAACTATGGCTACACCTTC. This translates into CSVEDQDTNYGYTF. The complete variable domain, with remaining parts taken from reference TRBV29-1 and TRBJ1-2, reads SAVISQKPSRDICQRGTSLTIQCQVDSQVTMMFWYRQQPGQSLTLIATANQGSEATYESGFVIDKFPISRPNLTFSTLTVSNMSPEDSSIYLCSVEDQDTNYGYTFGSGTRLTVV.

V gene TRBV5-4 combines with J gene TRBJ2-7, with D maybe TRBD2 (6 bases). Trimming took off 0 bases at V and 6 bases at J, with 19 bases between the two ends. The CDR3 loop spans 16 amino acids. CDR1 and CDR2 (germline): SGHNT, YYREEE (reference sequence). Here the CDR3 reads CASSLEIADPLSEQYF. The CDR3, as DNA: TGTGCCAGCAGCTTGGAGATAGCGGACCCTTTAAGCGAGCAGTACTTC.

This clone was observed a few times. The gene calls are TRBV10-1 and TRBJ1-2; D might be TRBD1 (5 bases). Germline assignment: CDR1 WNHNN and CDR2 SYGVQD (reference sequence). The length of the CDR3 is 10 residues. Between the trimmed V and J ends, which lost 6 bases and 6 bases, there was a span of 5 bases. The CDR3 sequence is CASSRDGYTF. The CDR3 nucleotides read TGCGCCAGCAGCAGGGATGGCTACACCTTC.

This chain connects TRBV19 to TRBJ2-7, with 10 bases aligning to TRBD2. Germline assignment: CDR1 LNHDA and CDR2 SQIVND (reference sequence). The length of the CDR3 is 15 residues. J was trimmed by 3 bases and V by 3 bases; bases with no gene match: 5. CDR3 nucleotides: TGTGCCAGTAGTATGAGACTAGCGGGCCGCTACGAGCAGTACTTC. The encoded protein is CASSMRLAGRYEQYF.

The chain employs TRBV25-1 and TRBJ1-1; possibly TRBD1 for D (5 bases). This CDR3 comprises 16 residues. V was trimmed by 3 bases and J by 2 bases, leaving 16 bases between them. Germline values: CDR1 MGHDK, CDR2 SYGVNS. CDR3 loop: CASSDPTTRENTEAFF. The CDR3 nucleotides are TGTGCCAGCAGTGATCCAACCACCAGGGAAAACACTGAAGCTTTCTTT. The entire variable domain, with the rest obtained from reference TRBV25-1 and TRBJ1-1, is as follows: EADIYQTPRYLVIGTGKKITLECSQTMGHDKMYWYQQDPGMELHLIHYSYGVNSTEKGDLSSESTVSRIRTEHFPLTLESARPSHTSQYLCASSDPTTRENTEAFFGQGTRLTVV.

The V call is TRBV6-5, the J call TRBJ1-2; D not resolved. Germline loops: CDR1 MNHEY, CDR2 SVGAGI. The ends were cut back, 2 bases at V and 7 bases at J, with 11 bases in the middle. The CDR3 length is 13 residues. The CDR3 DNA sequence: TGTGCCAGCAGTTACCCGGGTTCGGCTGGCTACACCTTC. Its translation: CASSYPGSAGYTF.

The chain employs TRBV5-1 and TRBJ2-7; 9 positions match TRBD2. V trimming: 0 bases; J trimming: 2 bases; junction bases outside the gene matches: 6. The CDR3 has 16 residues. Germline V gene sequence: CDR1 SGHRS, CDR2 YFSETQ. CDR3 sequence reads: CASSLDSLAGTYEQYF. The CDR3 DNA is TGCGCCAGCAGCTTGGACAGCCTAGCGGGGACCTACGAGCAGTACTTC.

The V gene is TRBV27, the J gene TRBJ2-7, with a possible D match to TRBD1 (6 bases). This CDR3 is 13 amino acids long. V was pared by 6 bases and J by 0 bases, with 9 bases between. CDR1 and CDR2 (germline): MNHEY, SMNVEV (reference sequence). The CDR3 bases are TGTGCCAGCAGCAGGGGTCACTCCTACGAGCAGTACTTC. It encodes CASSRGHSYEQYF.